At least ten counts were recorded for the clone carrying this TCR beta chain. V gave up 3 bases and J gave up 3 bases, with 9 bases separating them. The CDR3 consists of 13 residues. Germline lookup yields CDR1 KGHSH and CDR2 LQKENI. These data come from a study of naive and memory T cell subsets. Blood and skin TCR RNA was reverse transcribed with alpha and beta constant primers. The SP2 primer and nested alpha and beta constant region primers amplified ligated cDNA in four rounds. TCRdb processed the 5' RACE reads anew with MiXCR; each CDR3 protein has one entry. The data hold 20,000 to 25,000 distinct CDR3 sequences, with around 4% observed a single time. RNA was extracted from approximately 2.4 ml of whole blood of healthy adults. An oligonucleotide containing a UMI was ligated to the 3' end of TCR cDNA. Input was about 1 to 1,100 ng of DNase-treated total RNA without cell sorting.

This receptor was obtained from a male donor in good health. The chain couples TRBV18 to TRBJ2-7, with unresolved D. The CDR3 sequence is CASSPVDGYEQYF. As DNA, the CDR3 is TGTGCCAGCTCACCGGTGGATGGCTACGAGCAGTACTTC.